These T cell receptor beta chains were read from a single sample in a study of OX40 agonist ivuxolimab in advanced cancers. Produced via immunoSEQ multiplex PCR; TCRdb's table is partial and in-frame only. The sample shows tens of thousands of clones, around 87% of them seen only once. Sequenced material: CD4+ or CD8+ T cells sorted from blood, taken in a trial of the OX40 agonist ivuxolimab. Receptor source: an adult with an advanced solid tumor such as melanoma, head and neck, liver or kidney cancer. CDR3s include the opening cysteine and the closing phenylalanine or tryptophan. Each record gives: CDR3 protein, CDR3 DNA, V gene, clone size, J gene, D gene. D genes are given only for firm matches. Part of the rows lack a size; the others show once, few, many or a class for expanded clones.

CASSARQVAGELFF | TGTGCCAGCAGCGCCAGACAAGTGGCCGGGGAGCTGTTTTTT | TRBV7-8 | NA | TRBJ2-2 | NA
CASTTGVPYEQYF | TGTGCCAGCACCACAGGGGTGCCCTACGAGCAGTACTTC | TRBV2 | NA | TRBJ2-7 | TRBD1
CASSYGPGVDTQYF | TGTGCCAGCTCATATGGACCCGGTGTAGATACGCAGTATTTT | TRBV18 | few | TRBJ2-3 | NA
CASSTPGQGFKNIQYF | TGTGCCAGTAGTACCCCGGGACAGGGGTTCAAAAACATTCAGTACTTC | TRBV19 | NA | TRBJ2-4 | TRBD1
CASSSRDNSYEQYF | TGTGCCAGCAGCTCCCGGGACAACTCCTACGAGCAGTACTTC | TRBV7-9 | NA | TRBJ2-7 | NA
CSVTTETSNQPQHF | TGCAGCGTTACGACAGAAACTAGCAATCAGCCCCAGCATTTT | TRBV29-1 | NA | TRBJ1-5 | NA
CATETGARGRGNEQFF | TGTGCCACCGAGACAGGGGCTCGCGGGAGGGGTAATGAGCAGTTCTTC | TRBV10-3 | NA | TRBJ2-1 | NA
CASSQVQRASNEQFF | TGTGCCAGCAGCCAAGTTCAGCGGGCTAGCAATGAGCAGTTCTTC | TRBV14 | NA | TRBJ2-1 | NA
CASSLAGRETQYF | TGTGCCAGCAGCTTGGCCGGTAGAGAGACCCAGTACTTC | TRBV5-4 | NA | TRBJ2-5 | NA
CASSLRTGNTEAFF | TGTGCCAGCAGCCTCCGGACAGGGAACACTGAAGCTTTCTTT | TRBV7-9 | NA | TRBJ1-1 | TRBD1
CASSSTGLNTEAFF | TGTGCCAGTAGTTCGACTGGGCTGAACACTGAAGCTTTCTTT | TRBV19 | NA | TRBJ1-1 | NA
CASSLGQGNYGYTF | TGCGCCAGCAGCTTGGGACAGGGGAACTATGGCTACACCTTC | TRBV5-1 | NA | TRBJ1-2 | TRBD1
CASTQGNEKLFF | TGTGCCAGTACCCAGGGGAATGAAAAACTGTTTTTT | TRBV28 | NA | TRBJ1-4 | NA
CASSGHRGETQYF | TGCGCCAGCAGCGGCCACAGGGGAGAGACCCAGTACTTC | TRBV4-3 | NA | TRBJ2-5 | TRBD1
CASSWGQADSPLHF | TGCGCCAGCAGCTGGGGACAGGCTGATTCACCCCTCCACTTT | TRBV5-1 | NA | TRBJ1-6 | TRBD1
CAINGQGGFDTEAFF | TGTGCCATCAACGGACAGGGAGGGTTTGACACTGAAGCTTTCTTT | TRBV10-3 | once | TRBJ1-1 | TRBD1
CASSLWGREQYF | TGTGCCAGCAGTTTATGGGGGAGGGAGCAGTACTTC | TRBV27 | NA | TRBJ2-7 | NA
CASSEAGSSYNEQFF | TGTGCCAGCAGTGAAGCGGGTTCCTCCTACAATGAGCAGTTCTTC | TRBV6-4 | once | TRBJ2-1 | NA
CASSVTSGSYEQYF | TGCGCCAGCAGCGTGACTAGCGGGAGTTACGAGCAGTACTTC | TRBV5-1 | NA | TRBJ2-7 | TRBD2
CASSLGLAGNEQFF | TGCGCCAGCAGCTTGGGATTAGCGGGCAATGAGCAGTTCTTC | TRBV5-1 | NA | TRBJ2-1 | TRBD2
CASSNRAPGELFF | TGTGCCAGCAGCAACAGGGCACCCGGGGAGCTGTTTTTT | TRBV11-2 | NA | TRBJ2-2 | NA
CASSYRAGQPQHF | TGCGCCAGCAGTTACAGGGCTGGTCAGCCCCAGCATTTT | TRBV5-1 | NA | TRBJ1-5 | NA
CASSNQRALYNEQFF | TGTGCCAGTAGTAACCAGCGGGCCCTCTACAATGAGCAGTTCTTC | TRBV19 | NA | TRBJ2-1 | NA
CASSFGLAGGNYEQYF | TGTGCCAGCAGCTTCGGACTAGCGGGAGGAAACTACGAGCAGTACTTC | TRBV7-2 | NA | TRBJ2-7 | TRBD2
CASRRGGGTYEQYF | TGTGCCAGCAGACGGGGCGGAGGAACCTACGAGCAGTACTTC | TRBV5-6 | once | TRBJ2-7 | NA
CASSLPYLNTEAFF | TGTGCCAGCAGTTTGCCTTACCTGAACACTGAAGCTTTCTTT | TRBV28 | NA | TRBJ1-1 | NA
CASSLASRNEQFF | TGTGCCAGCAGCTTAGCTAGTCGCAATGAGCAGTTCTTC | TRBV7-8 | NA | TRBJ2-1 | NA
CASSTPGRSNTEAFF | TGTGCCAGCAGCACGCCTGGACGGTCGAACACTGAAGCTTTCTTT | TRBV5-4 | NA | TRBJ1-1 | NA
CASSLFGQGPQPQHF | TGTGCCAGCAGCTTATTCGGACAGGGGCCCCAGCCCCAGCATTTT | TRBV5-6 | once | TRBJ1-5 | TRBD1
CASSSDNQETQYF | TGCGCCAGCAGCTCGGACAACCAAGAGACCCAGTACTTC | TRBV5-1 | NA | TRBJ2-5 | NA
CASSPSGSSSYEQYF | TGTGCCAGCAGTCCCTCCGGAAGTAGCTCCTACGAGCAGTACTTC | TRBV28 | NA | TRBJ2-7 | NA
CASSGTSEDTDTQYF | TGTGCCAGCTCGGGGACTAGCGAAGACACAGATACGCAGTATTTT | TRBV11-1 | NA | TRBJ2-3 | TRBD2
CASSVQPIRGETQYF | TGTGCCAGCAGCGTACAGCCTATACGAGGGGAGACCCAGTACTTC | TRBV9 | NA | TRBJ2-5 | NA
CASGGNQPQHF | TGTGCCAGTGGGGGGAATCAGCCCCAGCATTTT | TRBV19 | NA | TRBJ1-5 | NA
CAWSVRSSHKPQHF | TGTGCCTGGAGTGTCCGCAGTAGCCATAAGCCCCAGCATTTT | TRBV30 | NA | TRBJ1-5 | NA
CASSLRAAFYEQYF | TGTGCCAGCAGCTTACGGGCCGCATTCTACGAGCAGTACTTC | TRBV7-2 | NA | TRBJ2-7 | NA
CASSLGPGRYEQYF | TGTGCCAGCAGCTTAGGTCCAGGGCGGTACGAGCAGTACTTC | TRBV11-2 | NA | TRBJ2-7 | NA
CASRQGQEGQPQHF | TGCGCCAGCAGACAAGGACAAGAGGGTCAGCCCCAGCATTTT | TRBV5-1 | NA | TRBJ1-5 | NA
CASSLRQGYGYTF | TGCGCCAGCAGCTTGAGACAGGGTTACGGCTACACCTTC | TRBV5-1 | NA | TRBJ1-2 | TRBD1
CAWRTGHTGELFF | TGTGCCTGGAGGACAGGGCACACCGGGGAGCTGTTTTTT | TRBV30 | NA | TRBJ2-2 | TRBD1
CASSPGTSGTSDTQYF | TGTGCCAGCAGCCCGGGGACTAGCGGGACGTCAGATACGCAGTATTTT | TRBV7-3 | NA | TRBJ2-3 | TRBD2
CASSERPRLGNTIYF | TGTGCCAGCAGTGAACGGCCCCGACTCGGAAACACCATATATTTT | TRBV6-1 | NA | TRBJ1-3 | NA
CASSKQETQYF | TGTGCCAGCAGTAAGCAAGAGACCCAGTACTTC | TRBV6-6 | NA | TRBJ2-5 | NA
CASSLGQGQAEAFF | TGCGCCAGCAGCTTGGGGCAGGGGCAAGCTGAAGCTTTCTTT | TRBV5-1 | NA | TRBJ1-1 | NA
CASSRQGAGDPEQYF | TGTGCCAGCAGTCGTCAGGGAGCGGGAGATCCCGAGCAGTACTTC | TRBV6-5 | NA | TRBJ2-7 | TRBD2
CASSEADRGYGYTF | TGTGCCAGCAGTGAGGCCGACAGGGGATATGGCTACACCTTC | TRBV2 | NA | TRBJ1-2 | TRBD1
CASSLGTDSFYGYTF | TGTGCCAGCAGTTTAGGGACGGATTCCTTCTATGGCTACACCTTC | TRBV28 | NA | TRBJ1-2 | NA
CASSLVGGVEDTQYF | TGTGCCAGCAGCTTAGTAGGAGGGGTGGAAGATACGCAGTATTTT | TRBV7-2 | NA | TRBJ2-3 | NA
CASSDTGGRSGANVLTF | TGCGCCAGCAGCGACACAGGGGGCAGGTCTGGGGCCAACGTCCTGACTTTC | TRBV5-1 | NA | TRBJ2-6 | TRBD1
CASTPAVRETQYF | TGTGCCAGCACCCCGGCTGTGCGGGAGACCCAGTACTTC | TRBV7-9 | NA | TRBJ2-5 | NA
CASSQTGTGELFF | TGTGCCAGCAGCCAAACAGGGACCGGGGAGCTGTTTTTT | TRBV7-9 | NA | TRBJ2-2 | NA
CASSFGRYEKLFF | TGTGCCAGCAGCTTCGGACGGTATGAAAAACTGTTTTTT | TRBV2 | NA | TRBJ1-4 | NA
CSAEDRTKNIQYF | TGCAGCGCGGAAGACAGGACCAAAAACATTCAGTACTTC | TRBV29-1 | once | TRBJ2-4 | NA
CASSDTGAPNTGELFF | TGTGCCAGCAGTGATACCGGAGCCCCAAACACCGGGGAGCTGTTTTTT | TRBV25-1 | NA | TRBJ2-2 | NA
CASRRTGGDYGYTF | TGTGCCAGCAGGCGGACAGGGGGTGACTATGGCTACACCTTC | TRBV6-1 | NA | TRBJ1-2 | TRBD1
CASSSSGSRNSTDTQYF | TGCGCCAGCAGTAGTAGCGGGAGCCGAAATAGCACAGATACGCAGTATTTT | TRBV10-2 | NA | TRBJ2-3 | TRBD2
CAISRSVNTEAFF | TGTGCCATCTCAAGGTCCGTGAACACTGAAGCTTTCTTT | TRBV10-3 | NA | TRBJ1-1 | NA
CASSIGIYSNQPQHF | TGTGCCAGTAGTATAGGAATTTATAGCAATCAGCCCCAGCATTTT | TRBV19 | NA | TRBJ1-5 | NA
CASSLERDFGELFF | TGTGCCAGCAGTTTGGAGCGGGACTTCGGGGAGCTGTTTTTT | TRBV28 | few | TRBJ2-2 | TRBD2
CSVQKQGAGEQYF | TGCAGCGTTCAAAAACAGGGGGCCGGCGAGCAGTACTTC | TRBV29-1 | NA | TRBJ2-7 | TRBD1